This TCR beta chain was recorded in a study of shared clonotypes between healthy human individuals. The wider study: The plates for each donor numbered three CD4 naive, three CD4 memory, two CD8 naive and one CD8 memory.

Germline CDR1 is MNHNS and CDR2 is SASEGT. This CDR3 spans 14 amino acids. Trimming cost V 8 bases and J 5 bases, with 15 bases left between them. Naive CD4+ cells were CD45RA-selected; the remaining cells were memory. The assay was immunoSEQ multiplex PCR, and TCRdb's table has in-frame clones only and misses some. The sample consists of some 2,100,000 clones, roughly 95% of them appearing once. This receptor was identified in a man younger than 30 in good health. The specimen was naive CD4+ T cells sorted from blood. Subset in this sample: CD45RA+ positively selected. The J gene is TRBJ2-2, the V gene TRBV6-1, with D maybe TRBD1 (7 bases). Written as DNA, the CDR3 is TGTGCCAGCGGAGGGACAGAAAGGACCGGGGAGCTGTTTTTT. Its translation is CASGGTERTGELFF.